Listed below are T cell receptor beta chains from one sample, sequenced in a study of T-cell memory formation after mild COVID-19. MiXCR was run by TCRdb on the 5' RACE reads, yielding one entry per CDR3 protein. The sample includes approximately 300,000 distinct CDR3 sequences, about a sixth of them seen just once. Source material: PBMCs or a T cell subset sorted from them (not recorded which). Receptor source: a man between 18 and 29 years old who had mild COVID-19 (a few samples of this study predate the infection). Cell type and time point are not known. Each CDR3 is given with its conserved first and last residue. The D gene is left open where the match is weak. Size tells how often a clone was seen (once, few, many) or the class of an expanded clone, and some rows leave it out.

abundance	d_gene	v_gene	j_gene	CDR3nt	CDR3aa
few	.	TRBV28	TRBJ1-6	TGTGCCACCTCGATAGACTATAATTCACCCCTCCACTTT	CATSIDYNSPLHF
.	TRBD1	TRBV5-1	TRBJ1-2	TGCGCCAGCAGCCGCCACGGGAAAGGGGGCAGCTATGGCTACACCTTC	CASSRHGKGGSYGYTF
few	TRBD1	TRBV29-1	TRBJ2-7	TGCAGCGTCGTGACAGGGGGCTACGAGCAGTACTTC	CSVVTGGYEQYF
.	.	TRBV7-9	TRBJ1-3	TGTGCCAGCAGCCTACTGAGCTCTGGAAACACCATATATTTT	CASSLLSSGNTIYF
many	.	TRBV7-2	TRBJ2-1	TGTGCCAGCAGCTTGGGGGCTCAATCCTACAATGAGCAGTTCTTC	CASSLGAQSYNEQFF
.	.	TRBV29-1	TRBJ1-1	TGCAGCGTTGAGCCGGGTGAGGTACCTTTCTTT	CSVEPGEVPFF
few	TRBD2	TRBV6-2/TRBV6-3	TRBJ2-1	TGTGCCAGCAGTAGTCTGGGACTAAACACTGAGCAGTTCTTC	CASSSLGLNTEQFF
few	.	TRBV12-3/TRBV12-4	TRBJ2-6	TGTGCCAGCGGCCAAGGGGCCAACGTCCTGACTTTC	CASGQGANVLTF
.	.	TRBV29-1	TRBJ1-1	TGCAGCGTTGAAGATTCGTTGTACAGCGCGAACACTGAAGCTTTCTTT	CSVEDSLYSANTEAFF
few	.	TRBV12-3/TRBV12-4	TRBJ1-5	TGTGCCAGCAGTCTTGACAGCGGGCAGCCCCAGCATTTT	CASSLDSGQPQHF
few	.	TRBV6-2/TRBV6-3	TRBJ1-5	TGTGCCACAACCCCCGGGGAGATAAGCAATCAGCCCCAGCATTTT	CATTPGEISNQPQHF
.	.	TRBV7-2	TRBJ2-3	TGTGCCAGCAGCCTCGTTCCGGGCGGTTTTCGAGATACGCAGTATTTT	CASSLVPGGFRDTQYF
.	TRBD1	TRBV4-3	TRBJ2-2	TGCGCCAGCAGCCCCCGGGACAGGGATTGGGACACCGGGGAGCTGTTTTTT	CASSPRDRDWDTGELFF
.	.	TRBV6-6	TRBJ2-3	TGTGCCAGCATGTGGAACACAGATACGCAGTATTTT	CASMWNTDTQYF
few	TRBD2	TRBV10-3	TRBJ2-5	TGTGCCATCAGTGGCCCTAGCGGGGGGCCAGGGTCGGCGACCCAGTACTTC	CAISGPSGGPGSATQYF
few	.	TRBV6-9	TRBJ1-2	TGTGCCAGCAGCCCCTCCCAATGGGGGATCTATGGCTACACCTTC	CASSPSQWGIYGYTF
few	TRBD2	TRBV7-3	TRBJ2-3	TGTGCCAGCAGCGCCTCGAGCGGGGGGATCACAGATACGCAGTATTTT	CASSASSGGITDTQYF
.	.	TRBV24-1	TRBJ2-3	TGTGCCACCGAACAGGGGGGGAGCTTAGATACGCAGTATTTT	CATEQGGSLDTQYF
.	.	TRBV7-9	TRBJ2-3	TGTGCCAGCAGCCCCTACTCTAGCACAGATACGCAGTATTTT	CASSPYSSTDTQYF
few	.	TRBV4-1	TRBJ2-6	TGCGCCAGCAGTGGGAAGGCCTCTGGGGCCAACGTCCTGACTTTC	CASSGKASGANVLTF
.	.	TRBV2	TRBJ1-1	TGTGCCAGCAGTGTAGTACCCGGTCGTGAAGCTTTCTTT	CASSVVPGREAFF
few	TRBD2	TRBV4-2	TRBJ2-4	TGTGCCAGCAGCCAAACCGGGACTAGCGCTGCCAAAAACATTCAGTACTTC	CASSQTGTSAAKNIQYF
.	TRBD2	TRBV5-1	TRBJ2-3	TGCGCCAGCAGCCGAAGACTTACTAGCGGGGGTAGCACAGATACGCAGTATTTT	CASSRRLTSGGSTDTQYF
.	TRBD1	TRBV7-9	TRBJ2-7	TGTGCCAGCAGTAGGGACAGGGGGATTTACGAGCAGTACTTC	CASSRDRGIYEQYF
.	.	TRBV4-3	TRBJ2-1	TGCGCCAGCAGCCAAGACAGGGAAGGCTACAATGAGCAGTTCTTC	CASSQDREGYNEQFF
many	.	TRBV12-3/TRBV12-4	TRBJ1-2	TGTGCCAGCAGTTCCGGGATCTATGGCTACACCTTC	CASSSGIYGYTF
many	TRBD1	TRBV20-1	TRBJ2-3	TGCAGTGCTAGGTCTCAGAAGGGGGCCACAGATACGCAGTATTTT	CSARSQKGATDTQYF
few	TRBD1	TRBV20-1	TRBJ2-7	TGCAGTGCTAGGGACAGGAGATACGAGCAGTACTTC	CSARDRRYEQYF
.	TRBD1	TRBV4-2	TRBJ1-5	TGTGCCAGCAGCCAAGTGACAGGGGGTCCTGGCAATCAGCCCCAGCATTTT	CASSQVTGGPGNQPQHF
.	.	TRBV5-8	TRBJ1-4	TGTGCCAGCAGCGGGGCTCGAAAGGCCATTGCAACTAATGAAAAACTGTTTTTT	CASSGARKAIATNEKLFF